These 15 T cell receptor beta chains originate from one sample sequenced in a study of CD8+ T cells in alopecia areata. TCR sequencing used cDNA made by reverse transcription of extracted RNA. The assay was immunoSEQ multiplex PCR, and TCRdb's table has in-frame clones only and misses some. The data list about 270,000 clones, none observed once; 0.9% to 1.5% falls to the top ten. Sorting relied on CD4, CD8alpha, NKG2D, NKG2ACE and other markers applied to pooled cutaneous lymph node cells. Sequenced material: CD4+ T cells sorted from a lymph node. These TCRs come from a C3H/HeJ mouse with alopecia areata. MHC haplotype of the mouse line: H2-k.

In this sample, this clone turned up many times. Germline and genes here are mouse. With the read ending 4 residues before the CDR3 end, the germline J gene is used to fill in that end. The chain links TRBV17 to TRBJ2-1; 10 nucleotides align to TRBD1. Trimming cost V 3 bases and J 3 bases; bases outside gene matches: 2. Germline V gene lookup returns CDR1 MNHDT and CDR2 YYDKIL. The CDR3 sequence is 15 residues long. CDR3 residues: CASSRGQGPYAEQFF. The sequenced part of the CDR3 DNA is TGTGCTAGCAGTAGGGGACAGGGGCCCTATGCT.

This clone showed up just a few times. Germline and genes: mouse. Read sequence stops 4 residues before the CDR3 end, and the germline J gene provides the missing end. The chain joins TRBV5 to TRBJ2-5; possible D gene TRBD1, 5 bases. CDR1 LGHNA and CDR2 YNLKQL come from the germline V gene (reference sequence). Trimming removed 0 bases from V and 0 bases from J, with 13 bases in between. The CDR3 consists of 17 residues. CDR3 in amino acids: CASSQDSAGPNQDTQYF. The DNA read from the CDR3 is TGTGCCAGCAGCCAAGATAGCGCAGGGCCTAACCAAGAC.

To note about this clone: All gene names here are mouse names. The CDR3 extends 4 residues past the end of the read, so its final part is completed from the germline J gene. V is TRBV31 and J is TRBJ2-1, with TRBD2 matching 7 bases. Germline trimming cut 3 bases from V and 1 base from J; bases unmatched to any gene: 3. The CDR3 length is 14 residues. Looked up from germline, CDR1 is GKSSPN and CDR2 is SITVG. CDR3 loop: CAWRRLGNYAEQFF. Incomplete CDR3 DNA: TGTGCCTGGAGACGACTGGGAAACTATGCT.

In its sample, this clone was seen a few times. Gene names follow the mouse nomenclature. Read data end 4 residues before the CDR3 end; the end is taken from the germline J gene. V usage is TRBV19 and J usage is TRBJ2-1; TRBD1 matches 10 bases. The CDR3 is made up of 13 amino acids. Germline V gene lookup returns CDR1 FNHDT and CDR2 SITEND (reference sequence). The CDR3 region is CASSPGQGAEQFF. The part of the CDR3 DNA that was read is TGTGCCAGCAGTCCGGGACAGGGGGCT.

On this clone itself: The listed genes are named as in mouse. Read sequence stops 4 residues before the CDR3 end, and the germline J gene provides the missing end. Other DNA sequences within the sample encode an identical CDR3. The chain couples TRBV13-1 to TRBJ2-1; tentative D call: TRBD2 (7 bases). Trimming took 2 bases from V and 1 from J, leaving 10 bases between them. Germline-derived CDR1 and CDR2 are NSHNY and SYGAGN. There are 15 residues in the CDR3. This chain's CDR3 is CASSEAGGNYAEQFF. The CDR3 bases that were read are TGTGCCAGCAGTGAGGCGGGGGGCAACTATGCT.

Worth noting for this clone: Gene names denote mouse genes. The read terminates 3 residues before the CDR3 end, so the remaining end is supplied by the germline J gene. In the same sample, other DNA sequences code for this CDR3. The V gene is TRBV1, the J gene TRBJ1-6, with no clear D. TRBJ1-6 is an ORF; its function is uncertain. CDR1 is NSQYPW, CDR2 LRSPGD, per germline (reference sequence). The CDR3 contains 15 residues. V lost 3 bases to trimming and J lost 0 bases, with 6 bases between them. The CDR3 DNA, read in part, is TGCACCTGCAGTGCCCAGAATTCCTATAATTCGCCC. As protein: CTCSAQNSYNSP. The entire CDR3 protein is CTCSAQNSYNSPLYF.

Turning to this clone: Genes and germline come from the mouse. The DNA ends 4 residues before the CDR3 does, and the rest of the CDR3 is filled in from the germline J gene. The same CDR3 arises from other DNA sequences in this sample as well. This chain joins TRBV13-1 and TRBJ2-3; 12 bases fit TRBD1. The V gene end was trimmed by 3 bases and the J gene end by 0 bases; junction bases not matched to a gene: 2. The CDR3 extends over 16 amino acids. The germline CDR1 and CDR2 sequences are NSHNY and SYGAGN. The CDR3: CASSGGTGGSAETLYF. The sequenced part of the CDR3 DNA is TGTGCCAGCAGTGGTGGGACAGGGGGCAGTGCAGAA.

As to this clone: The genes and germline here are from mouse. The CDR3 goes on 4 residues after the read ends, and that part is filled in from the germline J gene. The V gene is TRBV2, the J gene TRBJ2-7; the match to TRBD2 covers 10 bases. The germline gives CDR1 LGHNA, CDR2 YSYQKL. The CDR3 length is 16 residues. With V trimmed by 4 bases and J by 1 base, 7 bases remained unmatched. The CDR3 reads CASSPSRTGGSYEQYF. The sequenced part of the CDR3 DNA is TGTGCCAGCAGCCCCTCCCGGACTGGGGGATCCTAT.

This clone was seen more than once but under ten times. The genes and germline here are from mouse. The CDR3 end is not reached by the read, which stops 4 residues before it; the germline J gene fills it in. The chain carries TRBV31 and TRBJ2-3; 14 nucleotides agree with TRBD2. V lost 0 bases and J lost 4; bases outside the gene matches: 9. The CDR3 length is 18 residues. Germline CDR1 is GKSSPN and CDR2 is SITVG. The CDR3 spells CAWSLIRDWGGRSETLYF. The sequenced part of the CDR3 DNA is TGTGCCTGGAGTCTAATCCGGGACTGGGGGGGCCGATCAGAA. The whole variable domain, remainder taken from reference TRBV31 and TRBJ2-3, is AQTIHQWPVAEIKAVGSPLSLGCTIKGKSSPNLYWYWQATGGTLQQLFYSITVGQVESVVQLNLSASRPKDDQFILSTEKLLLSHSGFYLCAWSLIRDWGGRSETLYFGSGTRLTVL.

On this clone itself: The gene names here belong to mouse. The CDR3 end lies 4 residues beyond the end of the read and is filled in from the germline J gene. At the DNA level, this CDR3 is encoded by other sequences in the same sample as well. The gene calls are TRBV13-2 and TRBJ2-1, with 7 bases lining up with TRBD2. This CDR3 is built from 14 residues. V shed 2 bases, J shed 3 bases, and the junction held 2 bases outside the gene matches. The germline V gene has CDR1 NNHNN and CDR2 SYGAGS (reference sequence). CDR3 amino acids: CASGEPGGYAEQFF. The part of the CDR3 DNA that was read is TGTGCCAGCGGTGAACCTGGGGGCTATGCT.

This clone was counted many times. Germline and genes here are mouse. The observed sequence ends 4 residues before the CDR3 terminus, with the missing tail filled in from the germline J gene. The same CDR3 also results from other DNA sequences found in this sample. The chain has TRBV13-3 and TRBJ2-2, with D possibly being TRBD1 (6 bases). This CDR3 comprises 13 residues. Germline CDR1 reads NNHDY; CDR2 reads SYVADS. With 5 bases removed from V and 1 base from J, the gap between germline ends came to 6 bases. CDR3 region: CASRGQNTGQLYF. The part of the CDR3 DNA that was read is TGTGCCAGCAGGGGACAAAACACCGGG.

Regarding this clone: The gene names here belong to mouse. The CDR3 end is not reached by the read, which stops 4 residues before it; the germline J gene fills it in. The chain is built from TRBV13-3 and TRBJ1-2; D is ambiguous. The ends were cut back, 2 bases at V and 1 base at J, with 6 bases in the middle. The CDR3 runs 13 residues. Germline CDR1 NNHDY, CDR2 SYVADS. CDR3: CASSEQRNSDYTF. CDR3 bases read: TGTGCCAGCAGTGAACAAAGAAACTCC.

This clone was seen a handful of times. Mouse germline and gene names are used. The read ends 4 residues before the CDR3 terminus; that terminus is restored from the germline J gene. The chain couples TRBV13-2 to TRBJ1-1; 12 bases fit TRBD1. The junction had 2 bases not matched to a gene; V was cut back by 5 bases and J by 3 bases. The CDR3 is made up of 14 amino acids. CDR1 is NNHNN and CDR2 is SYGAGS in the germline V gene (reference sequence). The sequenced part of the CDR3 DNA is TGTGCCAGCGGGGGGACAGGGGGCGACACA. It is translated as CASGGTGGDT. The full CDR3 reads CASGGTGGDTEVFF.

This clone was detected only a few times. The gene names given are mouse names. The read stops 4 residues short of the end of the CDR3; the missing end is completed from the germline J gene. The gene calls are TRBV13-3 and TRBJ1-2; D is unresolved. V was trimmed by 1 base and J by 3 bases, leaving 4 bases between them. Germline-derived CDR1 and CDR2 are NNHDY and SYVADS. The CDR3 runs to 12 residues. This CDR3 reads CASSDQDSDYTF. CDR3 bases read: TGTGCCAGCAGTGATCAAGACTCC.

With regard to this clone: Each gene name is a mouse one. The DNA ends 4 residues before the CDR3 does, and the rest of the CDR3 is filled in from the germline J gene. The same CDR3 can be traced to other DNA sequences in this sample. V is TRBV13-3 and J is TRBJ2-1; a possible D gene is TRBD1 (6 bases). Germline values: CDR1 NNHDY, CDR2 SYVADS. The CDR3 is 12 amino acids. The V end lost 5 bases, the J end lost 4 bases, and 7 bases lay between the germline ends. CDR3 sequence: CASRGQYAEQFF. The sequenced CDR3 bases are TGTGCCAGCAGGGGACAATATGCT.